This entry is about one TCR beta chain. Its specificity is unknown. This sample stems from a study of human T cells and chemical hapten exposure. Study-wide points: It was expanded TCRs that formed significantly more large CDR3 similarity clusters than controls did.

CDR3 length: 17 residues. V lost 1 base and J 3 bases, leaving 15 bases between the germline ends. Unique molecular identifiers were affixed to discrete cDNA molecules within the library. TCRdb reprocessed the RACE reads with MiXCR, giving one entry per CDR3 protein. Here the sample spans a few hundred thousand distinct CDR3 sequences, around 5% being singletons. As to time point: pre-sensitization, week 0. Treatment: therapeutic diphenylcyclopropenone sensitization with weekly scalp DPC. The receptor was isolated from a woman aged 18 to 35 with alopecia areata. Some clones in this sample may be carry-over from other donors' samples. The material sequenced was whole blood, taken in connection with sensitization to the hapten diphenylcyclopropenone (DPC). V and J are TRBV12-3 or TRBV12-4 and TRBJ1-4; TRBD1 might be the D (5 bases). The CDR3 nucleotides read TGTGCCAGCAGTTTAGGAGGCCCGGGGGAGGCTAATGAAAAACTGTTTTTT. The encoded protein is CASSLGGPGEANEKLFF.